This T cell receptor beta chain was profiled in a study of T cells in Graves' hyperthyroidism and ophthalmopathy. The study's findings and limits: The authors' 13 V-J model separated ophthalmopathy from stable hyperthyroidism.

Many counts were recorded for this clonotype. As yet, its antigen is unknown. Per germline, CDR1 MDHEN and CDR2 SYDVKM. The CDR3 contains 18 residues. V lost 3 bases, J lost 0 bases, and 15 bases lay in between. Authors of the study amplified TCR beta CDR3 regions from RNA transcripts. The TCR CDR3 was amplified in a first-round RT-PCR using the HTBI primer set. TCRdb processed the multiplex PCR reads anew with MiXCR; each CDR3 protein has one entry. The sample holds hundreds of thousands of distinct CDR3 sequences, under 15% seen once. The definition of stable Graves' hyperthyroidism was no ophthalmopathy progression within 18 months.

The clonotype was recovered from a woman aged 30 to 39 with Graves' hyperthyroidism. Source material: blood. The chain carries TRBV28 and TRBJ2-6, with D perhaps matching TRBD1 (7 bases). DNA of the CDR3: TGTGCCAGCAGTTTTAGTGCAGGGGGGACCTCTGGGGCCAACGTCCTGACTTTC. Translation: CASSFSAGGTSGANVLTF.